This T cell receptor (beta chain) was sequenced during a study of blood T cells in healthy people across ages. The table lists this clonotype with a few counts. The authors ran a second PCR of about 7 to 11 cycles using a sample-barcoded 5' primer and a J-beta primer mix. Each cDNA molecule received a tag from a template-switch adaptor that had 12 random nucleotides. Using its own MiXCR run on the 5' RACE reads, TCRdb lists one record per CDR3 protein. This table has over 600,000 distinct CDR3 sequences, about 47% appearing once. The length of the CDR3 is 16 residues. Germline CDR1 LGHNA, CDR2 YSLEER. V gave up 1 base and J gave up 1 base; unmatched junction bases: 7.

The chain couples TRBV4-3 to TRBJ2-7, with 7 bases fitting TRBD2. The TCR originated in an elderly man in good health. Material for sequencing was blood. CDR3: CASSQGVASGSYEQYF. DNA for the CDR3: TGCGCCAGCAGCCAAGGGGTGGCTAGCGGTTCCTACGAGCAGTACTTC.